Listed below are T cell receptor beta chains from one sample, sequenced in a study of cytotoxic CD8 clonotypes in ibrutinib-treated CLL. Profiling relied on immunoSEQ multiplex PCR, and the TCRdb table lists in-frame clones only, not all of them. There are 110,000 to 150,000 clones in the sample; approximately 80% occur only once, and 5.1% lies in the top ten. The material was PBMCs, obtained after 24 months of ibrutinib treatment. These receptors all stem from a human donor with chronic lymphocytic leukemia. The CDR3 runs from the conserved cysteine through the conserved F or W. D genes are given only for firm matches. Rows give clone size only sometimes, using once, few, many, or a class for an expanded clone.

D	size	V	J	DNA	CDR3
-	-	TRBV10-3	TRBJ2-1	TGTGCCACCTTAGCGGACTCCTACAATGAGCAGTTCTTC	CATLADSYNEQFF
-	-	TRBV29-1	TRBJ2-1	TGCAGCGTTCTAGGGGCGGATGAGCAGTTCTTC	CSVLGADEQFF
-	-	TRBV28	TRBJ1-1	TGTGCCAGCGAGAATCCGGGACAGAACACTGAAGCTTTCTTT	CASENPGQNTEAFF
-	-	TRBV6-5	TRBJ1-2	TGTGCCAGCAGCCGCCTTGGGGGGGCGGGTGGCTACACCTTC	CASSRLGGAGGYTF
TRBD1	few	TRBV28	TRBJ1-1	TGTGCCAGCAGGCGACAGGGGGAGGGCGCTGAAGCTTTCTTT	CASRRQGEGAEAFF
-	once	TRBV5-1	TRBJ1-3	TGCGCCAGCAGCTTGGTGGGATCTGGAAACACCATATATTTT	CASSLVGSGNTIYF
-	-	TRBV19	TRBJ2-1	TGTGCCAGTACCAGGGGCCCCGGCCCCTACAATGAGCAGTTCTTC	CASTRGPGPYNEQFF
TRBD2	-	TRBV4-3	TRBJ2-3	TGCGCCAGCAGCCAAGATAGGGGAGCGGGAGAGGGTACAGATACGCAGTATTTT	CASSQDRGAGEGTDTQYF
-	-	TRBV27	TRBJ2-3	TGTGCCAGCAGCCCGCGGGTGACCACAGATACGCAGTATTTT	CASSPRVTTDTQYF
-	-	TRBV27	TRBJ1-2	TGTGCCAGCAGTTCAGCGGGGTGGGGTGGCTATGGCTACACCTTC	CASSSAGWGGYGYTF
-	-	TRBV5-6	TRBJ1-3	TGTGCCAGCAGCTGGGTTGGCTCTGGAAACACCATATATTTT	CASSWVGSGNTIYF
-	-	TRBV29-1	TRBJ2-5	TGCAGCGCCCGACCGGGAATGGGGACCCAGTACTTC	CSARPGMGTQYF
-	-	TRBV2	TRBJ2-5	TGTGCCAGCAGTCAACTAGGGCAAGAGACCCAGTACTTC	CASSQLGQETQYF
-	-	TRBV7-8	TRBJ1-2	TGTGCCAGCCGGGGGTCCTATGGCTACACCTTC	CASRGSYGYTF
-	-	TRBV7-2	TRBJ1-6	TGTGCCAGGGGTTCCCGCAATTCACCCCTCCACTTT	CARGSRNSPLHF
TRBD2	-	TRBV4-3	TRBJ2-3	TGCGCCAGCAGCCAAGGGCTAGCGGTCGGAAATACGCAGTATTTT	CASSQGLAVGNTQYF